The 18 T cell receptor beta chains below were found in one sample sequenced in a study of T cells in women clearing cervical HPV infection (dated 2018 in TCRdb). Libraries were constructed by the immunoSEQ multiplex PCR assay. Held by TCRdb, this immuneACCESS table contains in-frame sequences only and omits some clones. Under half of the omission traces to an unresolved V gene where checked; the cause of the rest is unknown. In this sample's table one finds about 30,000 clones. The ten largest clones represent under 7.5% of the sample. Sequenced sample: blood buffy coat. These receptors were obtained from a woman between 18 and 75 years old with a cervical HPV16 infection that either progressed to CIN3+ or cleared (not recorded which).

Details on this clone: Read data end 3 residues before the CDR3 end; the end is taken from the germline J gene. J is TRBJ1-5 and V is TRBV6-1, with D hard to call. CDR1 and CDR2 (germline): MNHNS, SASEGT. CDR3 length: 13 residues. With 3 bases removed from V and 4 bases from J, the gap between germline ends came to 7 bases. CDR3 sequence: CASSEGRNQPQHF. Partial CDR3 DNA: TGTGCCAGCAGTGAGGGCAGGAATCAGCCC.

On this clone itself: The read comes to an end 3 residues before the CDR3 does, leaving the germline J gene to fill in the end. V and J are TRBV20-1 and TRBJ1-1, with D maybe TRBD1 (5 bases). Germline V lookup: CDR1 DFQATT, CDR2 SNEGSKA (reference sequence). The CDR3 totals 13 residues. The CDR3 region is CSARGTFESEAFF. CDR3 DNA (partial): TGCAGTGCTAGAGGGACATTTGAATCGGAA.

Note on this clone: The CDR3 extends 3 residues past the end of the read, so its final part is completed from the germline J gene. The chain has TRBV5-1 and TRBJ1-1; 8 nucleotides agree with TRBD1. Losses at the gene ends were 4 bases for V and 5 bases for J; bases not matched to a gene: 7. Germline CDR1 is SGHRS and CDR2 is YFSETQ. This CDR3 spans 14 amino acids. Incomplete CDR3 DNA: TGCGCCAGCAGCGACACAGGGGGGACAACTGAA. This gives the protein CASSDTGGTTE. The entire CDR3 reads CASSDTGGTTEAFF.

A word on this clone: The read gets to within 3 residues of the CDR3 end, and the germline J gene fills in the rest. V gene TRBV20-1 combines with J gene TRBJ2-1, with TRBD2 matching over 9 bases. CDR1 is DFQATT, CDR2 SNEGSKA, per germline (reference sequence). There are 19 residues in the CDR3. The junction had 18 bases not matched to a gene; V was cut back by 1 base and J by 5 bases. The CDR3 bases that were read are TGCAGTGCTAGAGTTAGGTGGTCGAGTAGCGGGGGCATAAACAATGAG. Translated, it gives CSARVRWSSSGGINNE. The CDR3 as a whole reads CSARVRWSSSGGINNEQFF.

The part of the CDR3 DNA that was read is TGTGCCAGCAGCTTAGAGCGGGGAGGCACCGGGGAG. Protein: CASSLERGGTGE. The complete CDR3 sequence is CASSLERGGTGELFF. J is TRBJ2-2 and V is TRBV7-6, with 7 nucleotides matching TRBD2. The CDR3 end falls 3 residues outside the read, so it is completed with the germline J gene. The CDR3 length is 15 residues. V trimming: 1 base; J trimming: 4 bases; junction bases outside the gene matches: 3. Per germline, CDR1 SGHVS and CDR2 FNYEAQ.

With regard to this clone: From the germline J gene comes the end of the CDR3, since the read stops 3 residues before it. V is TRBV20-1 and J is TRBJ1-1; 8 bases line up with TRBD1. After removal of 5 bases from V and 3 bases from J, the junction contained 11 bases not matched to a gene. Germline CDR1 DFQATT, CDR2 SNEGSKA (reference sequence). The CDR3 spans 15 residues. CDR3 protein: CSASHLYRGDTEAFF. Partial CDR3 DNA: TGCAGTGCTTCTCATCTATACAGGGGGGACACTGAA.

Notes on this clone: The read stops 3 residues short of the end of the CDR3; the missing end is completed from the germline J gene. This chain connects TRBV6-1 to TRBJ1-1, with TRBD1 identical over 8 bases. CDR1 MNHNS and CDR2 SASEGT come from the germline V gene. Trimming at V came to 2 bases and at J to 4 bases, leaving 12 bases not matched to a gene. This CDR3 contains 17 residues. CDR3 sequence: CASSERAGGIWGTEAFF. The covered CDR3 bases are TGTGCCAGCAGTGAACGGGCAGGGGGCATATGGGGCACTGAA.

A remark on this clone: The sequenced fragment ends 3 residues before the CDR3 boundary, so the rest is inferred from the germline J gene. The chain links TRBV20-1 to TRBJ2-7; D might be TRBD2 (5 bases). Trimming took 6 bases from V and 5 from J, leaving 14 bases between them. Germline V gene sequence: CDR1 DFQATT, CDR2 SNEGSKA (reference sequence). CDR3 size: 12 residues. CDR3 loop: CSALAGVHEQYF. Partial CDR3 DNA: TGCAGTGCCCTAGCCGGGGTCCACGAG.

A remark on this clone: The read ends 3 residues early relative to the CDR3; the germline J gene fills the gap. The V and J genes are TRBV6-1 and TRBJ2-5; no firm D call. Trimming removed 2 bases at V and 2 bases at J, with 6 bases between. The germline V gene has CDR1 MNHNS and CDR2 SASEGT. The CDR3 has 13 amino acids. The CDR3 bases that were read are TGTGCCAGCAGTGAACACCAGCAAGAGACC. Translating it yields CASSEHQQET. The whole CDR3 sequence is CASSEHQQETQYF.

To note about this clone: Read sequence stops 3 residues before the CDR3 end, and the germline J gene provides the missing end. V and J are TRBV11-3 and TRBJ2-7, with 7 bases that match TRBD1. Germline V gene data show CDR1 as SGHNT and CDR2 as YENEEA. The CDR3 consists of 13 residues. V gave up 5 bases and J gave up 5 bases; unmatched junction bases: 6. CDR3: CASSIDRDDEQYF. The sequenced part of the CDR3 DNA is TGTGCCAGCAGCATCGACAGGGACGACGAG.

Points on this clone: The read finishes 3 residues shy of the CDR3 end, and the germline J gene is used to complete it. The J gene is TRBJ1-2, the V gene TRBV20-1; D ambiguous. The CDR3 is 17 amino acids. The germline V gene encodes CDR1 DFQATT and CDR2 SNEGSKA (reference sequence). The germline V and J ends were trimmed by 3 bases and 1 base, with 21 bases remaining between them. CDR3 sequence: CSARRAGRPIINYGYTF. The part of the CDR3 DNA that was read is TGCAGTGCTAGGCGAGCCGGCAGGCCAATCATTAACTATGGC.

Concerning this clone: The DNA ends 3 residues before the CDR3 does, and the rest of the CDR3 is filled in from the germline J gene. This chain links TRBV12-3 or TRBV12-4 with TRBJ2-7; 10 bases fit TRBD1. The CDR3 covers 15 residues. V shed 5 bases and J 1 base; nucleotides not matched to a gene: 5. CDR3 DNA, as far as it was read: TGTGCCAGCAGTCCCGGGACAGGGGTTTCCTACGAG. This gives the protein CASSPGTGVSYE. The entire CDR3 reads CASSPGTGVSYEQYF.

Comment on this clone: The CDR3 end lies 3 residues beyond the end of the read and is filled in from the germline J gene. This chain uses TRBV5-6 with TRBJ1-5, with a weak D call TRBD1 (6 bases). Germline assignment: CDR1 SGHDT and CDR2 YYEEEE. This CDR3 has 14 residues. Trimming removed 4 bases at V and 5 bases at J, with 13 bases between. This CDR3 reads CASSRRDTYQPQHF. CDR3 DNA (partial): TGTGCCAGCAGCCGCAGGGACACCTATCAGCCC.

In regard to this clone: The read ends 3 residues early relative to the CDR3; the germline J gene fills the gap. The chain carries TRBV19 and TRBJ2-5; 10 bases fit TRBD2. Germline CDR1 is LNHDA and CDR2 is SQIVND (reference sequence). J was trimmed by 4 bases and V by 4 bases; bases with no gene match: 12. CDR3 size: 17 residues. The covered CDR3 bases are TGTGCCAGTAGTACCCTACAACTAGCGGGGCAAAGAGAGACC. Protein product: CASSTLQLAGQRET. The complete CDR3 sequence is CASSTLQLAGQRETQYF.

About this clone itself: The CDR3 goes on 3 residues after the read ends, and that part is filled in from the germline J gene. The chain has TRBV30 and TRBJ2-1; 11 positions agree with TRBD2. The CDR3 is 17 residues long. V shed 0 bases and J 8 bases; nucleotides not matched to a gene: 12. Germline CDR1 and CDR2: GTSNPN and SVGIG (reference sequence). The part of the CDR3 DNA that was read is TGTGCCTGGAGTGTACCTTTCGGACTAGCGGGTTCATATGAG. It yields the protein CAWSVPFGLAGSYE. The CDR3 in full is CAWSVPFGLAGSYEQFF.

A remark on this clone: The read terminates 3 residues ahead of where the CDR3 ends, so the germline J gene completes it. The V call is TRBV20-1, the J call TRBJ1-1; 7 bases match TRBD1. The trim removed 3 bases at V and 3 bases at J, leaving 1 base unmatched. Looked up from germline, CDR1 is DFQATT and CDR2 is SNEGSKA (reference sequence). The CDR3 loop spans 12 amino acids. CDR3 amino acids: CSASQGDTEAFF. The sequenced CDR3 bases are TGCAGTGCTAGTCAGGGGGACACTGAA.

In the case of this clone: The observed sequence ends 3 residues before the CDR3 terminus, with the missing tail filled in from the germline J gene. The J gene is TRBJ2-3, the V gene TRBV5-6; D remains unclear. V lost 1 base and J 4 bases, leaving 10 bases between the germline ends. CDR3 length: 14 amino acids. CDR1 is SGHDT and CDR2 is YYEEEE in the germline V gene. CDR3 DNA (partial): TGTGCCAGCAGCTTGCAGGAATGGGCAGATACG. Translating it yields CASSLQEWADT. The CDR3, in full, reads CASSLQEWADTQYF.

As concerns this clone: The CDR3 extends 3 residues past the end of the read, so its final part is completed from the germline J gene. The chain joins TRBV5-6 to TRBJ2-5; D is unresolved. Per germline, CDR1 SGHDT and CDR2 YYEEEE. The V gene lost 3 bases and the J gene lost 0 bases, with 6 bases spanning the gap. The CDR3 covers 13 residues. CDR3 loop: CASSSSYQETQYF. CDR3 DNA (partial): TGTGCCAGCAGCTCCTCCTACCAAGAGACC.